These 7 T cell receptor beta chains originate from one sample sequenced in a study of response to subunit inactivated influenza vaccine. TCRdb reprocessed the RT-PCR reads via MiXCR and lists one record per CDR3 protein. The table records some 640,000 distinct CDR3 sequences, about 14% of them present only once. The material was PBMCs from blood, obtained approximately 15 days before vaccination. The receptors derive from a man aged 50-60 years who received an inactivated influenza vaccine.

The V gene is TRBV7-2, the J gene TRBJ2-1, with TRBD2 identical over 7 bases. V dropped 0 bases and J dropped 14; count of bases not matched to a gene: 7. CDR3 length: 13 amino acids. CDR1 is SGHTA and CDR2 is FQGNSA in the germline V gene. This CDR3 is CASSLAGTTEEFF. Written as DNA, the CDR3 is TGTGCCAGCAGCTTAGCCGGGACTACCGAAGAGTTCTTC. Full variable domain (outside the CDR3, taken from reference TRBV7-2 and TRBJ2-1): GAGVSQSPSNKVTEKGKDVELRCDPISGHTALYWYRQSLGQGLEFLIYFQGNSAPDKSGLPSDRFSAERTGGSVSTLTIQRTQQEDSAVYLCASSLAGTTEEFFGPGTRLTVL.

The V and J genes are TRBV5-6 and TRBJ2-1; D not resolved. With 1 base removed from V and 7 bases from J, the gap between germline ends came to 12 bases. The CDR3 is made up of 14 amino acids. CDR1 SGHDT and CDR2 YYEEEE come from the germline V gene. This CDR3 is CASSLYRPANEQFF. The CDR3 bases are TGTGCCAGCAGCTTGTATCGGCCTGCGAATGAGCAGTTCTTC.

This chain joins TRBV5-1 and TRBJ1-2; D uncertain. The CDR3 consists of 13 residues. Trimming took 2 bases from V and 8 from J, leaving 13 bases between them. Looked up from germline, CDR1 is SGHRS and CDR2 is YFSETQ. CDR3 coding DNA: TGCGCCAGCAGCTTCAGCCCGACGGGGGGCTACACCTTC. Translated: CASSFSPTGGYTF.

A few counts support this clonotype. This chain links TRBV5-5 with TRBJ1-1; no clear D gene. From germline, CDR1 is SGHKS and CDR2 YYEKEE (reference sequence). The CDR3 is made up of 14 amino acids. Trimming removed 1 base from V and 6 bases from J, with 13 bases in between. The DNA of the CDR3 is TGTGCCAGCAGCTTGTCCCCCCCGGTTTCTGAAGCTTTCTTT. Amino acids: CASSLSPPVSEAFF.

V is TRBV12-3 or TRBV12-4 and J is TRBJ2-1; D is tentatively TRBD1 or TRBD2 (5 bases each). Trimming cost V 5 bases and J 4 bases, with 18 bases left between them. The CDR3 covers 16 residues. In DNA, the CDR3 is TGTGCCAGCAGTCCCGGGACCCGGATGGGGTACAATGAGCAGTTCTTC. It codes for CASSPGTRMGYNEQFF.

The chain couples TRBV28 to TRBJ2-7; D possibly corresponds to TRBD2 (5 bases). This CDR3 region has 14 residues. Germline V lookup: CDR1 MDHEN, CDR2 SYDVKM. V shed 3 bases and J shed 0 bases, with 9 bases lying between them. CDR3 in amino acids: CASSFGLTSYEQYF. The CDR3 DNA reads TGTGCCAGCAGTTTCGGACTGACCTCCTACGAGCAGTACTTC. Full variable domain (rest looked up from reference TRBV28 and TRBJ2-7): DVKVTQSSRYLVKRTGEKVFLECVQDMDHENMFWYRQDPGLGLRLIYFSYDVKMKEKGDIPEGYSVSREKKERFSLILESASTNQTSMYLCASSFGLTSYEQYFGPGTRLTVT.

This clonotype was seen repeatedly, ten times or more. The CDR3 region has the DNA TGTGCCAGCAGCCAGAATACCGGGACAGGGTTATACGAGCAGTACTTC. Encoded protein: CASSQNTGTGLYEQYF. The rearrangement joins TRBV14 to TRBJ2-7; 9 nucleotides agree with TRBD1. This CDR3 contains 16 residues. Germline CDR1 reads SGHDN; CDR2 reads FVKESK. The ends lost 3 bases at V and 4 bases at J; junction bases unmatched: 10.